This section outlines one T cell receptor (beta chain) sequence together with its context. What it recognizes is unknown. TCRdb's copy holds only in-frame clones and misses some; the assay was immunoSEQ multiplex PCR. Among about 10,000 clones, around 85% were seen once, and the ten largest hold more than 3.5%. This record belongs to a study of follicular helper T cells after annual influenza vaccination. The V gene's germline CDR1 is LGHNA and CDR2 YNFKEQ. The CDR3 extends over 15 amino acids. J lost 4 bases, V lost 4 bases, and 7 bases had no gene match. Findings and caveats of the study: Rare clonotypes were missed; only about 8.5-21% of cells gave TCRB. Yearly vaccinations repeatedly recalled conserved clonotypes in ICOS+CD38+ cTfh. ICOS-CD38- cTfh most often held earlier Day 7 ICOS+CD38+ clones.

Time point given: 2015-2016 season, pre-vaccination. Excluded were substance abuse, HIV/AIDS, active cancer, immunomodulatory drugs and active illness. The material sequenced was CXCR5+ CD38- circulating T follicular helper cells from blood, taken on the day of influenza vaccination. Subset reported: circulating Tfh, non-naive CD4+CXCR5+PD-1+ (ICOS+CD38+ or ICOS-CD38-). This clonotype was obtained from an adult who received the influenza vaccine. The chain couples TRBV4-2 to TRBJ1-5; 7 bases are a match to TRBD1. The CDR3 DNA reads as TGTGCCAGCAGCCGAACAGGGGAAACTAATCAGCCCCAGCATTTT. This gives the protein CASSRTGETNQPQHF.